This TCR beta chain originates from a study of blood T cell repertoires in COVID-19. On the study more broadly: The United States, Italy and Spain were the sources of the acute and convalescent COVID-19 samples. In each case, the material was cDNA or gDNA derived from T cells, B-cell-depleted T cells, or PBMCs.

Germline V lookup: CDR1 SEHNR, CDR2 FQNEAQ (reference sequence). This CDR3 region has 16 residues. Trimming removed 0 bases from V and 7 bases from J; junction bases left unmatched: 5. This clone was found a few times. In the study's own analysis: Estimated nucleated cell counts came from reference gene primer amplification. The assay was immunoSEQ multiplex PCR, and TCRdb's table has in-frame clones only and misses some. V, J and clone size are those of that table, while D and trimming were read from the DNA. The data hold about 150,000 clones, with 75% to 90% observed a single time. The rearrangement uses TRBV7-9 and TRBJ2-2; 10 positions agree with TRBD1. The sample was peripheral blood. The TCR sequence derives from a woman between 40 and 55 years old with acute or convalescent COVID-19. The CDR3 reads CASSLAGTGVLGELFF. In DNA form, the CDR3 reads TGTGCCAGCAGCTTAGCCGGGACAGGGGTTCTCGGGGAGCTGTTTTTT.